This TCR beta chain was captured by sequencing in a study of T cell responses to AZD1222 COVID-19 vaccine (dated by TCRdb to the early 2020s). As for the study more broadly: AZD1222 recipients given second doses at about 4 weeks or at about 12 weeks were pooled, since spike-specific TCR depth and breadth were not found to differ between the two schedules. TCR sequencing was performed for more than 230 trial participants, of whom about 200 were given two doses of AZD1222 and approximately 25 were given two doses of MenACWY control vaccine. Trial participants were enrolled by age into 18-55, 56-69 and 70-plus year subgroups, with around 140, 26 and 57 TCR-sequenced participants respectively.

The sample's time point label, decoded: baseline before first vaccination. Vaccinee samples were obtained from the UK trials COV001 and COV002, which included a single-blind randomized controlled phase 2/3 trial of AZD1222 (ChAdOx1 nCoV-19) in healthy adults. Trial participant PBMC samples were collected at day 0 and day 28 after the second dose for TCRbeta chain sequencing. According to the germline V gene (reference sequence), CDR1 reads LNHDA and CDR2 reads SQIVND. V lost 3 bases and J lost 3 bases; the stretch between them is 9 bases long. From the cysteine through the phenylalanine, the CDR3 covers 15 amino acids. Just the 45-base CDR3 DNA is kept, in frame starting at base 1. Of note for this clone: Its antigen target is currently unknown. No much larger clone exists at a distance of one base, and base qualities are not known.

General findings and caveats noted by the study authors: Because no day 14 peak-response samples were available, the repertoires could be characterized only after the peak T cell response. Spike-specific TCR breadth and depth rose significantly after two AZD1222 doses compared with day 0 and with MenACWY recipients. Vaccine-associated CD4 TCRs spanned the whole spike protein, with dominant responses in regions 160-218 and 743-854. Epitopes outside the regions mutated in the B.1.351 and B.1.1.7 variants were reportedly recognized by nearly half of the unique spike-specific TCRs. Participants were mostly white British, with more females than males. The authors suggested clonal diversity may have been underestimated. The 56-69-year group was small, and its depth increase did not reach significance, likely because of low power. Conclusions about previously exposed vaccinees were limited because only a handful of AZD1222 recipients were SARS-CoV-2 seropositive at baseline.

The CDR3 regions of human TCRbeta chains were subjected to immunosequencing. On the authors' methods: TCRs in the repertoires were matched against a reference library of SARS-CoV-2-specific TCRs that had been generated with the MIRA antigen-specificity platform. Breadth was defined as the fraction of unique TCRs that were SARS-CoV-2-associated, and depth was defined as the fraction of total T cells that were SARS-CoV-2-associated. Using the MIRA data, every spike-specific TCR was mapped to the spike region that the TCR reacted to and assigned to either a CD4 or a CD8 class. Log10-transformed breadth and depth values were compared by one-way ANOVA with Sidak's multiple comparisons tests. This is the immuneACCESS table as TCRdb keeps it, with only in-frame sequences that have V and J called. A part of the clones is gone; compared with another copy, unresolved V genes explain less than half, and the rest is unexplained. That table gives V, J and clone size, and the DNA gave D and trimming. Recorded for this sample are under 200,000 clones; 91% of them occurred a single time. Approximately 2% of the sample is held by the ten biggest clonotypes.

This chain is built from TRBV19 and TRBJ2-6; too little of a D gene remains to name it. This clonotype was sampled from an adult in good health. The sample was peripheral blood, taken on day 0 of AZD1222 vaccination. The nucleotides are TGTGCCAGTAGTATTGGTAGGGATGGGGCCAACGTCCTGACTTTC. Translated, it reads CASSIGRDGANVLTF.